This T cell receptor (beta chain) came from a study of T cells in Graves' hyperthyroidism and ophthalmopathy. General study findings and limits: Stable hyperthyroidism was told apart from ophthalmopathy by a model built on 13 V-J features. Blood also showed most of the thyroid clonotypes that were expanded above 0.001.

Looked up from germline, CDR1 is SNHLY and CDR2 is FYNNEI. J was trimmed by 4 bases and V by 6 bases; bases with no gene match: 6. The CDR3 is made up of 13 amino acids. This clonotype was picked up many times. The antigen is undetermined. Uncontrolled infection, other autoimmune disease, pregnancy or lactation barred patients from enrollment. The TCR beta CDR3 regions underwent amplification using RNA transcripts as the source. The HTBI primer set was used in a first-round RT-PCR of the TCR CDR3. One entry per CDR3 protein, called by TCRdb with MiXCR from the multiplex PCR reads. Here the sample spans some 570,000 distinct CDR3 sequences, more than 13% being singletons.

V gene TRBV2 combines with J gene TRBJ2-7; 7 bases match TRBD1. Sequenced material: blood. This receptor was taken from a woman younger than 35 with Graves' ophthalmopathy. The CDR3 sequence is CASRSGGVYEQYF. In nucleotides, the CDR3 is TGTGCCAGCAGGTCAGGGGGAGTATACGAGCAGTACTTC. Together with reference TRBV2 and TRBJ2-7, the CDR3 gives the full variable domain: EPEVTQTPSHQVTQMGQEVILRCVPISNHLYFYWYRQILGQKVEFLVSFYNNEISEKSEIFDDQFSVERPDGSNFTLKIRSTKLEDSAMYFCASRSGGVYEQYFGPGTRLTVT.